The source of this T cell receptor (beta chain) is a study of Graves' ophthalmopathy and Graves' hyperthyroidism (dated by TCRdb to 2017 to 2018). Regarding the research as a whole: Peripheral blood samples were taken at the time of initial diagnosis, before any treatment was given. The study used signatures of the TCR beta repertoire to tell Graves' ophthalmopathy apart from Graves' hyperthyroidism and to predict which patients would progress to ophthalmopathy. In total, under 150 blood samples were TCR-sequenced: fewer than 50 ophthalmopathy, under 85 hyperthyroidism and 17 hyperthyroidism-to-ophthalmopathy patients. To explore V-J signatures that distinguish ophthalmopathy from hyperthyroidism, a discovery set of around 100 patients was enrolled, made up of more than 40 with ophthalmopathy and some 60 with stable hyperthyroidism. An independent validation cohort was composed of some 19 hyperthyroidism patients and some 16 patients who later progressed from hyperthyroidism to ophthalmopathy. In a handful of hyperthyroidism patients, the T-cell repertoire of thyroid tissue was compared with the T-cell repertoire of blood. Following sampling, methimazole starting at 30 mg daily was administered to hyperthyroidism patients, and high-dose intravenous methylprednisolone was administered to ophthalmopathy patients. Overall study outcomes, separate from this receptor: Ophthalmopathy was separated from stable hyperthyroidism by the 13-signature model with 85% to 90% sensitivity and just under 84% specificity in cross-validation and with 80%/75% in the test set. No statistical method was used to set the sample size in advance, and the investigators knew which group each participant was assigned to. In validation, the model predicted ophthalmopathy progression with about 71% sensitivity and 72.22% specificity; fewer than 15 predicted patients were CT-confirmed with GO in a median of about 6.2 months. Most expanded thyroid clonotypes with frequency above 0.001 were also detected in blood, suggesting blood repertoires may reflect the thyroid immune response.

Turning to this clonotype: Its antigen remains undetermined. No base quality information exists; no much larger clone differs at one position.

TCR beta CDR3 regions were amplified from RNA transcripts for repertoire sequencing. The first round was an RT-PCR using HTBI primers with the Qiagen OneStep RT-PCR kit, and this first round was followed by a second-round multiplex PCR, then size selection and purification. Libraries were sequenced paired-end with 100 bp reads on an Illumina HiSeq2000. The original methods were these. SOAPnuke was used for read processing, and reads with adapters, uncalled bases, a mean Phred below 15, or no exact constant-primer or identifier match were discarded. COPE v1.2.5 was used to merge high-quality paired reads. Each unique nucleotide sequence was defined as a clonotype, and clonotypes were aligned to IMGT TRB V, D and J references with MiTCR v1.1. The analysis was limited to V-J combinations with a frequency above 0.0001, which together covered 99.2% of the repertoires. For each V-J combination, a TCR clonal expansion and chaos score was defined as F50 clonal expansion divided by the chaos observed in the TCRdist matrix. Welch's t-statistics and random forest were used to narrow the features down to around twelve V-J combinations, which were then fed into a naive Bayes classifier. The Morisita-Horn index was used to measure how similar the thyroid and blood repertoires were. The raw public reads went through TCRdb reprocessing: fastp at Q25, MiXCR clone calling, in-frame beta chains kept. Each record represents a unique CDR3 protein, reported with the most common genes and DNA among its rows. TCRdb's processing, not the study's, gives the V and J calls here. The sample has about 740,000 distinct CDR3 sequences on record, roughly two fifths of them singletons. The leading ten clones occupy about 40% of the sample.

Ophthalmopathy patients were characterized by moderately to severely active disease, a Clinical Activity Score of at least 3, a NOSPECS grade of at least 4, and a disease duration under 3 months. Anyone with other autoimmune diseases, uncontrolled infections, pregnancy or lactation was excluded from the study. Clinical symptoms, serum thyroxine, TRAb, thyroid ultrasound and orbital computed tomography formed the basis of the diagnosis. Using Ficoll-Paque density gradient centrifugation, PBMCs were isolated from less than 11 ml of fresh peripheral blood. Total RNA was extracted with Trizol reagent and quality-checked on an Agilent 2100 Bioanalyzer. Looking up the germline V gene yields CDR1 SGHAT and CDR2 FQNNGV. Germline trimming amounts to 6 bases on V and 1 base on J, with 11 as the count of junction bases outside the gene matches. The CDR3 sequence holds 17 residues, the cysteine and phenylalanine included. The entry retains the CDR3 DNA only, 51 bases that are in frame from base 1.

The sample taken for sequencing was peripheral blood. The rearrangement joined TRBV11-2 to TRBJ1-2, with 10 bases matching TRBD1. This clonotype was obtained from an adult man with Graves' ophthalmopathy. The bases are TGTGCCAGCAGTAGAGGGGGACAGGGGCTATATAACTATGGCTACACCTTC. This encodes CASSRGGQGLYNYGYTF.